By proportion, the clone carrying this TCR delta chain is medium-sized. Other DNA variants within this sample encode the same CDR3. The sample belongs to a study of γδ T cells in repeated Plasmodium falciparum infection. Vgamma9/Vdelta2+ and Vdelta2-negative gammadelta T cells were flow-sorted from PBMC for bulk sequencing. TCRdb redid clone calling on the multiplex PCR reads using CATT. The table includes roughly 90,000 delta-chain clones, approximately 0.96% detected once. This CDR3 has 19 residues. Per the germline V gene, CDR1 is TSWWSYY and CDR2 is QGS. With V trimmed by 5 bases and J by 0 bases, 18 bases remained unmatched.

This sequence joins TRDV1 and TRDJ1; the match to TRDD2 covers 7 bases. Material: gamma-delta T cells from blood. The sequence derives from a pool of human donors (malaria-infected and uninfected, not separated). In nucleotides, the CDR3 is TGTGCTCTTGGGACCTCTATTCCTACAGTGTGGGAGTACACCGATAAACTCATCTTT. Translating gives CALGTSIPTVWEYTDKLIF.